This is a list of T cell receptor beta chains from one sample in a study of T cell changes during pregnancy in multiple sclerosis. Assay: immunoSEQ multiplex PCR; the TCRdb copy retains only in-frame clones and omits some. The repertoire includes 91,000 or so clones, 85% to 95% of them detected once, and 0.99% sits in the top ten. Source: peripheral blood, taken after pregnancy. These receptors were collected from a female donor with multiple sclerosis, enrolled in a pregnancy study. The CDR3 runs from the conserved cysteine through the conserved F or W. The D gene is left open where the match is weak. Clone size is stated in some rows and not others, as once, few, many or a class when expanded.

cdr3_aa: CASSALPTGRAMNTEAFF; cdr3_nt: TGTGCCAGTAGTGCGCTCCCCACGGGCAGGGCCATGAACACTGAAGCTTTCTTT; clone_size: NA; v_call: TRBV19; j_call: TRBJ1-1; d_call: NA
cdr3_aa: CASRDSPNNEQFF; cdr3_nt: TGTGCCAGCCGGGACTCTCCGAACAATGAGCAGTTCTTC; clone_size: NA; v_call: TRBV5-6; j_call: TRBJ2-1; d_call: NA
cdr3_aa: CASSFNTGGSYTEAFF; cdr3_nt: TGTGCCAGCAGTTTTAATACAGGGGGCTCGTACACTGAAGCTTTCTTT; clone_size: NA; v_call: TRBV6-6; j_call: TRBJ1-1; d_call: TRBD1
cdr3_aa: CASSLVRATGELFF; cdr3_nt: TGTGCCAGCAGTTTAGTGCGGGCAACCGGGGAGCTGTTTTTT; clone_size: NA; v_call: TRBV27; j_call: TRBJ2-2; d_call: NA
cdr3_aa: CASSSIRLAEQYF; cdr3_nt: TGCGCCAGCAGCTCCATACGACTAGCTGAGCAGTACTTC; clone_size: NA; v_call: TRBV5-1; j_call: TRBJ2-7; d_call: TRBD2
cdr3_aa: CASTNSLTEAFF; cdr3_nt: TGTGCCAGCACCAACAGTCTGACTGAAGCTTTCTTT; clone_size: NA; v_call: TRBV6-6; j_call: TRBJ1-1; d_call: NA
cdr3_aa: CASSWDRVSNQPQHF; cdr3_nt: TGTGCCAGCAGTTGGGACAGGGTGAGCAATCAGCCCCAGCATTTT; clone_size: NA; v_call: TRBV2; j_call: TRBJ1-5; d_call: TRBD1
cdr3_aa: CASSSTGDRASGYTF; cdr3_nt: TGCGCCAGCAGCTCGACAGGTGACAGGGCATCTGGCTACACCTTC; clone_size: NA; v_call: TRBV5-1; j_call: TRBJ1-2; d_call: TRBD1
cdr3_aa: CASSFRGGALNEQFF; cdr3_nt: TGTGCCAGCAGCTTTAGGGGCGGGGCCTTGAATGAGCAGTTCTTC; clone_size: NA; v_call: TRBV7-9; j_call: TRBJ2-1; d_call: NA
cdr3_aa: CASSLARGLAGDTQYF; cdr3_nt: TGTGCCAGCAGCTTAGCCCGGGGACTAGCGGGAGATACGCAGTATTTT; clone_size: NA; v_call: TRBV11-2; j_call: TRBJ2-3; d_call: TRBD2
cdr3_aa: CASSFTAGGDYNEQFF; cdr3_nt: TGCGCCAGCAGCTTTACGGCGGGAGGGGACTACAATGAGCAGTTCTTC; clone_size: NA; v_call: TRBV5-1; j_call: TRBJ2-1; d_call: TRBD2
cdr3_aa: CAWNGGGNQPQHF; cdr3_nt: TGTGCCTGGAATGGGGGCGGCAATCAGCCCCAGCATTTT; clone_size: NA; v_call: TRBV30; j_call: TRBJ1-5; d_call: NA
cdr3_aa: CSVDSRTGGTYNEQFF; cdr3_nt: TGCAGCGTTGATTCCCGGACAGGGGGCACGTACAATGAGCAGTTCTTC; clone_size: NA; v_call: TRBV29-1; j_call: TRBJ2-1; d_call: TRBD1
cdr3_aa: CASMRAAYEQYF; cdr3_nt: TGTGCCAGCATGAGGGCAGCCTACGAGCAGTACTTC; clone_size: NA; v_call: TRBV28; j_call: TRBJ2-7; d_call: NA
cdr3_aa: CASSEEAGTSTYEQYF; cdr3_nt: TGTGCCAGCAGTGAAGAAGCCGGGACTAGTACCTACGAGCAGTACTTC; clone_size: NA; v_call: TRBV6-1; j_call: TRBJ2-7; d_call: TRBD2
cdr3_aa: CSVGFGQGSGYTF; cdr3_nt: TGCAGCGTGGGATTCGGACAGGGATCTGGCTACACCTTC; clone_size: NA; v_call: TRBV29-1; j_call: TRBJ1-2; d_call: TRBD1
cdr3_aa: CATSRGPRGASTDTQYF; cdr3_nt: TGTGCCACCAGCAGAGGGCCCCGGGGGGCTAGCACAGATACGCAGTATTTT; clone_size: NA; v_call: TRBV15; j_call: TRBJ2-3; d_call: NA
cdr3_aa: CASTLPGPGNEQFF; cdr3_nt: TGTGCCAGCACCCTCCCAGGGCCAGGCAATGAGCAGTTCTTC; clone_size: NA; v_call: TRBV5-4; j_call: TRBJ2-1; d_call: NA
cdr3_aa: CAWSEGRDNIQYF; cdr3_nt: TGTGCCTGGAGTGAGGGCCGGGATAACATTCAGTACTTC; clone_size: NA; v_call: TRBV30; j_call: TRBJ2-4; d_call: NA
cdr3_aa: CASRTLYNEQFF; cdr3_nt: TGTGCCAGCAGGACACTCTACAATGAGCAGTTCTTC; clone_size: NA; v_call: TRBV6-6; j_call: TRBJ2-1; d_call: NA
cdr3_aa: CASSPRGYGYTF; cdr3_nt: TGTGCCAGCAGCCCCAGGGGGTATGGCTACACCTTC; clone_size: NA; v_call: TRBV11-2; j_call: TRBJ1-2; d_call: TRBD1
cdr3_aa: CASSLAFSGQGGTEQYF; cdr3_nt: TGTGCCAGCAGCTTAGCGTTCTCAGGACAGGGAGGAACCGAGCAGTACTTC; clone_size: NA; v_call: TRBV7-9; j_call: TRBJ2-7; d_call: TRBD1
cdr3_aa: CASDPGGRNNEQFF; cdr3_nt: TGCGCCAGCGACCCTGGAGGGAGAAACAATGAGCAGTTCTTC; clone_size: NA; v_call: TRBV5-1; j_call: TRBJ2-1; d_call: NA
cdr3_aa: CASSSAGQVRSGANVLTF; cdr3_nt: TGCGCCAGCAGCTCGGCGGGACAGGTCCGCTCTGGGGCCAACGTCCTGACTTTC; clone_size: NA; v_call: TRBV5-1; j_call: TRBJ2-6; d_call: TRBD1
cdr3_aa: CASSLKARVYQETQYF; cdr3_nt: TGTGCCAGCAGCTTAAAGGCCAGGGTGTACCAAGAGACCCAGTACTTC; clone_size: NA; v_call: TRBV7-2; j_call: TRBJ2-5; d_call: NA
cdr3_aa: CASSISIWDRGMNTEAFF; cdr3_nt: TGTGCCAGTAGTATATCAATCTGGGACAGGGGGATGAACACTGAAGCTTTCTTT; clone_size: NA; v_call: TRBV19; j_call: TRBJ1-1; d_call: TRBD1
cdr3_aa: CSPGGSSGQGKNQPQHF; cdr3_nt: TGCAGCCCGGGAGGTAGCAGCGGACAGGGCAAAAATCAGCCCCAGCATTTT; clone_size: NA; v_call: TRBV29-1; j_call: TRBJ1-5; d_call: TRBD1
cdr3_aa: CAWSNDVSGGLAFF; cdr3_nt: TGTGCCTGGAGCAACGATGTATCGGGAGGTCTAGCTTTCTTT; clone_size: few; v_call: TRBV30; j_call: TRBJ1-1; d_call: NA
cdr3_aa: CASSSLGDRANNEQFF; cdr3_nt: TGTGCCAGCAGCTCCCTAGGGGACAGGGCCAACAATGAGCAGTTCTTC; clone_size: NA; v_call: TRBV11-1; j_call: TRBJ2-1; d_call: TRBD1
cdr3_aa: CASSSPEGGSPDTQYF; cdr3_nt: TGTGCCAGCAGCTCGCCGGAGGGCGGGAGCCCAGATACGCAGTATTTT; clone_size: once; v_call: TRBV11-2; j_call: TRBJ2-3; d_call: TRBD2
cdr3_aa: CASSTARTGASYEQYF; cdr3_nt: TGTGCCAGCAGTACTGCCCGGACAGGGGCCTCCTACGAGCAGTACTTC; clone_size: NA; v_call: TRBV28; j_call: TRBJ2-7; d_call: TRBD1
cdr3_aa: CASSYSSAGGYGYTF; cdr3_nt: TGTGCCAGCAGTTACTCGAGTGCAGGGGGATATGGCTACACCTTC; clone_size: NA; v_call: TRBV6-5; j_call: TRBJ1-2; d_call: TRBD1
cdr3_aa: CASSLSPSGAYEQYF; cdr3_nt: TGTGCCAGCAGCTTGAGCCCTAGCGGGGCCTACGAGCAGTACTTC; clone_size: once; v_call: TRBV5-6; j_call: TRBJ2-7; d_call: TRBD2
cdr3_aa: CASSPYRTGVDEQFF; cdr3_nt: TGCGCCAGCAGCCCATATAGGACAGGGGTGGATGAGCAGTTCTTC; clone_size: NA; v_call: TRBV4-1; j_call: TRBJ2-1; d_call: TRBD1
cdr3_aa: CASSVVGGAGGYNEQFF; cdr3_nt: TGTGCCAGCAGCGTAGTGGGCGGAGCGGGAGGGTACAATGAGCAGTTCTTC; clone_size: once; v_call: TRBV9; j_call: TRBJ2-1; d_call: TRBD2
cdr3_aa: CASSQSVLKGPYNEQFF; cdr3_nt: TGCGCCAGCAGCCAATCTGTCTTGAAGGGGCCCTACAATGAGCAGTTCTTC; clone_size: NA; v_call: TRBV4-1; j_call: TRBJ2-1; d_call: NA
cdr3_aa: CASSATEYEQYF; cdr3_nt: TGTGCCAGCAGCGCGACAGAGTACGAGCAGTACTTC; clone_size: NA; v_call: TRBV5-8; j_call: TRBJ2-7; d_call: NA
cdr3_aa: CASSLLGGEEDTQYF; cdr3_nt: TGTGCCAGCAGCTTATTAGGGGGCGAGGAAGATACGCAGTATTTT; clone_size: NA; v_call: TRBV7-3; j_call: TRBJ2-3; d_call: TRBD1
cdr3_aa: CASSYSILGGLAKNIQYF; cdr3_nt: TGTGCCAGCAGCTATAGTATTCTAGGGGGTCTAGCCAAAAACATTCAGTACTTC; clone_size: NA; v_call: TRBV11-1; j_call: TRBJ2-4; d_call: NA
cdr3_aa: CASSLDQGMEKLFF; cdr3_nt: TGTGCCAGCAGCCTAGATCAGGGAATGGAAAAACTGTTTTTT; clone_size: NA; v_call: TRBV5-4; j_call: TRBJ1-4; d_call: NA
cdr3_aa: CASTDGSRSYNEQFF; cdr3_nt: TGTGCCAGCACGGACGGGAGCCGCTCCTACAATGAGCAGTTCTTC; clone_size: NA; v_call: TRBV27; j_call: TRBJ2-1; d_call: NA
cdr3_aa: CASSLYEQYF; cdr3_nt: TGTGCCAGCAGTCTCTACGAGCAGTACTTC; clone_size: NA; v_call: TRBV2; j_call: TRBJ2-7; d_call: NA
cdr3_aa: CASSVTRKEPGNTIYF; cdr3_nt: TGTGCCAGCAGCGTAACTCGTAAAGAACCTGGAAACACCATATATTTT; clone_size: NA; v_call: TRBV9; j_call: TRBJ1-3; d_call: NA
cdr3_aa: CASSRAGRSNEQFF; cdr3_nt: TGTGCCAGCTCACGGGCGGGCAGGTCCAATGAGCAGTTCTTC; clone_size: NA; v_call: TRBV18; j_call: TRBJ2-1; d_call: NA
cdr3_aa: CASSSSRTGASYNEQFF; cdr3_nt: TGTGCCAGCAGCTCCTCGAGGACAGGGGCCTCCTACAATGAGCAGTTCTTC; clone_size: NA; v_call: TRBV7-3; j_call: TRBJ2-1; d_call: TRBD1
cdr3_aa: CASSQVDRGLRKLFF; cdr3_nt: TGTGCCAGCAGTCAAGTCGACAGGGGCTTGAGAAAACTGTTTTTT; clone_size: NA; v_call: TRBV28; j_call: TRBJ1-4; d_call: TRBD1